This section outlines one T cell receptor beta chain sequence together with its context. The antigen is unknown. One end of the junction fails to match germline, which may point to a read error. Methods used by the authors: What underpinned the distant-metastasis classifier for papillary thyroid cancer was the set of CDR3 differences across clinicopathological groups. TCRdb re-processed the PCR reads through MiXCR. The V and J calls were determined by TCRdb, not by the authors. This sample yields 46,000 or so clones, of which approximately 15% are seen a single time; roughly 20% belongs to the top ten. Looked up from germline, CDR1 is MDHEN and CDR2 is SYDVKM. The CDR3 totals 14 residues. The record originates from a study of metastatic and nonmetastatic thyroid tumors. No patient received treatment before thyroid surgery. Study-wide findings and caveats: Benign nodules were reported to have significantly lower TCR beta diversity than malignant thyroid tumors, in blood and tumor.

This receptor was obtained from a female donor with papillary thyroid cancer or a benign thyroid nodule (not recorded which). Some clones in this sample may be carry-over from other donors' samples. V usage is TRBV28 and J usage is TRBJ2-5; D may be TRBD1 (6 bases). The sequencing input was blood. CDR3 nucleotides: TGTGCCAGCAGTTCCAACAGGGATGGGGAGACCCAGTACTTT. Translated: CASSSNRDGETQYF.